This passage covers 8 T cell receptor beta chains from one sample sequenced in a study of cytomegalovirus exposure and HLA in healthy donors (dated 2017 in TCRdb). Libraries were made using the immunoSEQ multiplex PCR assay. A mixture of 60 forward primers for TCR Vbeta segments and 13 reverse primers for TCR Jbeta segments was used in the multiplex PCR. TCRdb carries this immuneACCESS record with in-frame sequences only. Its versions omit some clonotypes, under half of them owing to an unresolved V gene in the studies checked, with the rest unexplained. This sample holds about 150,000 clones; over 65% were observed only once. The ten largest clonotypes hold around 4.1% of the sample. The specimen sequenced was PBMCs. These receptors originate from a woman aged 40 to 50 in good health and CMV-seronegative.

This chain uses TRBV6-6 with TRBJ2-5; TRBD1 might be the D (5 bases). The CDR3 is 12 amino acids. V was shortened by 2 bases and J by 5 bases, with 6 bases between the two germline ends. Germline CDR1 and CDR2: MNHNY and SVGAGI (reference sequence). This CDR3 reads CASSYGAETQYF. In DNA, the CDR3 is TGTGCCAGCAGTTACGGGGCGGAGACCCAGTACTTC.

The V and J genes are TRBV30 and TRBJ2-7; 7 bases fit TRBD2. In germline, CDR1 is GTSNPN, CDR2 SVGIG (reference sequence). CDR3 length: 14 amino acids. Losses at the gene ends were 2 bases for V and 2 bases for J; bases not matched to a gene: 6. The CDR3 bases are TGTGCCTGGAGTCGGGACTACCCCACCTACGAGCAGTACTTC. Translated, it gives CAWSRDYPTYEQYF.

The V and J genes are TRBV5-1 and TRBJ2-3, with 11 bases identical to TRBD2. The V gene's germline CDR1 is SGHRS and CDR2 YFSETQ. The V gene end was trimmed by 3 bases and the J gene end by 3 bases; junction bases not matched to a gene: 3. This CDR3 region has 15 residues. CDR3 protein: CASSSGLAATDTQYF. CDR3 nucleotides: TGCGCCAGCAGCTCGGGACTAGCGGCAACAGATACGCAGTATTTT.

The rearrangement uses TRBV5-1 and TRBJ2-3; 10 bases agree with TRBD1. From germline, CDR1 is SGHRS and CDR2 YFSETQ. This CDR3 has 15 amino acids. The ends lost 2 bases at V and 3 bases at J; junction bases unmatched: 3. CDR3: CASSFGQGVTDTQYF. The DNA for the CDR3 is TGCGCCAGCAGCTTCGGACAGGGGGTTACAGATACGCAGTATTTT.

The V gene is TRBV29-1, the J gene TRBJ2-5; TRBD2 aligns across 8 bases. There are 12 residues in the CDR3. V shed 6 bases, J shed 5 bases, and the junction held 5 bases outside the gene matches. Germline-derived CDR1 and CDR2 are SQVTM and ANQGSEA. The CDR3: CSVSGGDETQYF. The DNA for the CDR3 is TGCAGCGTCTCGGGGGGGGACGAGACCCAGTACTTC.

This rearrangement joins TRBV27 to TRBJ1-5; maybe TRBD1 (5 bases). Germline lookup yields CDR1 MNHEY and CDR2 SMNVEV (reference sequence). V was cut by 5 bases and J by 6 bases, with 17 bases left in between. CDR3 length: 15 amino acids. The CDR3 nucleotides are TGTGCCAGCAGTCTTAGCGCGGGGCTCTCTCAGCCCCAGCATTTT. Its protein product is CASSLSAGLSQPQHF.

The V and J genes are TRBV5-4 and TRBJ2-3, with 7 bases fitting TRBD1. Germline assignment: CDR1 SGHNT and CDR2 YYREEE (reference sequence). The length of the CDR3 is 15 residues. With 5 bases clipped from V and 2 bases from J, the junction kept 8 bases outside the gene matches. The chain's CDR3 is CASSTDRAVTDTQYF. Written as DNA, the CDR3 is TGTGCCAGCAGTACCGACAGGGCTGTCACAGATACGCAGTATTTT.

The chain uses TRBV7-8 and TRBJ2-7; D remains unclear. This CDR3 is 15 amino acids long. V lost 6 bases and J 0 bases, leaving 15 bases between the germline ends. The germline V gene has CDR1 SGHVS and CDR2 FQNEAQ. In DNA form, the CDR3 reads TGTGCCAGCAGGAGCCCCGGGTTAAGCTCCTACGAGCAGTACTTC. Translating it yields CASRSPGLSSYEQYF.